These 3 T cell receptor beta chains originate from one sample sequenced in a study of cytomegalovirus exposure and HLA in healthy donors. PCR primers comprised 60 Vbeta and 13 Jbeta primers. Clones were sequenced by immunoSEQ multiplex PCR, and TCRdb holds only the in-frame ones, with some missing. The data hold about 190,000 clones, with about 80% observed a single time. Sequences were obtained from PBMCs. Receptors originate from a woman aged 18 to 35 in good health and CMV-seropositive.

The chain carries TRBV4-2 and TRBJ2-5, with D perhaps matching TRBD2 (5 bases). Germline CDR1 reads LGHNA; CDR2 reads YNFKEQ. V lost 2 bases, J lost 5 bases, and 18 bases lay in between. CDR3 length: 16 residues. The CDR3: CASSQLQHGTGETQYF. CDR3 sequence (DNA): TGTGCCAGCAGCCAACTCCAGCACGGCACGGGGGAGACCCAGTACTTC.

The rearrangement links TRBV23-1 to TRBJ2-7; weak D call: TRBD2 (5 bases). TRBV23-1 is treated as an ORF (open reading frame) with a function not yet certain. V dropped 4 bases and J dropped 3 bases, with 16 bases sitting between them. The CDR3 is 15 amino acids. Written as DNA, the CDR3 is TGCGCCAGCAGTCCTCCCCCCTGGACTGTCTACGAGCAGTACGTC. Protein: CASSPPPWTVYEQYV.

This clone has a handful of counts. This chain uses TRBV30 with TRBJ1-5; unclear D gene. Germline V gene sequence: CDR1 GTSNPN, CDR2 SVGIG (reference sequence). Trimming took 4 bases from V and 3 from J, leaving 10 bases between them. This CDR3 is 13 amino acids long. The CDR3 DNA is TGTGCCTGGACTGGCGGTTACAATCAGCCCCAGCATTTT. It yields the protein CAWTGGYNQPQHF.